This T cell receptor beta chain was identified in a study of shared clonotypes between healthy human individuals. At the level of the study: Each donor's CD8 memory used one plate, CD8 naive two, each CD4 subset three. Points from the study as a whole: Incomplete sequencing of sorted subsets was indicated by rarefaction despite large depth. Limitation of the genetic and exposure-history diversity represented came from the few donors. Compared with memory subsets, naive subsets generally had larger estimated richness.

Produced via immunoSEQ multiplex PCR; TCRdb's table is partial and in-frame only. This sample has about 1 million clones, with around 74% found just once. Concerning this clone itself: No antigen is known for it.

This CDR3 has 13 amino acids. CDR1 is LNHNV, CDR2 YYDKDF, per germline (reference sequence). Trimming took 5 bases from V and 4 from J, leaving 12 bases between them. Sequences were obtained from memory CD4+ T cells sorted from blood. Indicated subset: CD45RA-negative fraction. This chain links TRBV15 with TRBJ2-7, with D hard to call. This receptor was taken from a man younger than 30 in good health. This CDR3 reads CATSGGLAYEQYF. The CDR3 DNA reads TGTGCCACCAGCGGCGGTCTTGCATACGAGCAGTACTTC.